Following are 17 T cell receptor beta chains from one sample sequenced in a study of T cell responses to AZD1222 COVID-19 vaccine. The table came from immunoSEQ multiplex PCR; TCRdb's copy has only in-frame clones and leaves some out. The sample has some 130,000 clones; about nine tenths are singletons. This specimen was peripheral blood, taken 28 days after the second AZD1222 dose. These receptor sequences come from an adult who received the AZD1222 COVID-19 vaccine.

V usage is TRBV11-2 and J usage is TRBJ2-7; TRBD2 matches 15 bases. This CDR3 has 14 amino acids. The germline gives CDR1 SGHAT, CDR2 FQNNGV. V was clipped by 1 base and J by 11 bases; unmatched bases: 3. The CDR3 here is CASSLVRTSGREYF. Here the CDR3 DNA reads TGTGCCAGCAGCTTAGTGCGGACTAGCGGGAGGGAGTACTTC.

This clone was picked up one time. The V call is TRBV6-5, the J call TRBJ1-3; the D gene is possibly TRBD1 (5 bases). The CDR3 covers 14 residues. Per the germline V gene, CDR1 is MNHEY and CDR2 is SVGAGI. V dropped 6 bases and J dropped 0 bases, with 9 bases sitting between them. The CDR3 coding sequence is TGTGCCAGCAGGACAGTGGCCTCTGGAAACACCATATATTTT. As protein: CASRTVASGNTIYF.

The chain joins TRBV30 to TRBJ1-1; 9 nucleotides line up with TRBD1. This CDR3 comprises 15 residues. Losses at the gene ends were 3 bases for V and 5 bases for J; bases not matched to a gene: 10. Germline CDR1 and CDR2: GTSNPN and SVGIG (reference sequence). The DNA of the CDR3 is TGTGCCTGGAGGGGGGCCGCCGGGACAGGGACTGAAGCTTTCTTT. It specifies CAWRGAAGTGTEAFF. The whole variable domain, filled in from reference TRBV30 and TRBJ1-1, reads SQTIHQWPATLVQPVGSPLSLECTVEGTSNPNLYWYRQAAGRGLQLLFYSVGIGQISSEVPQNLSASRPQDRQFILSSKKLLLSDSGFYLCAWRGAAGTGTEAFFGQGTRLTVV.

The V and J genes are TRBV20-1 and TRBJ1-2; 10 nucleotides match TRBD1. Germline CDR1 is DFQATT and CDR2 is SNEGSKA (reference sequence). J gave up 8 bases and V 3 bases, and 15 bases lay outside the gene matches. This CDR3 has 16 amino acids. The CDR3 nucleotides are TGCAGTGCTAGTTGGTTTTTGGGACAGGGGACCCAAGGCTACACCTTC. Protein sequence: CSASWFLGQGTQGYTF.

This clone was recorded once. CDR3 amino acids: CASSLESTAEEQYF. The CDR3 region has the DNA TGTGCCAGCAGCTTAGAATCTACGGCGGAGGAGCAGTACTTC. This chain links TRBV11-2 with TRBJ2-7, with unresolved D. CDR3 length: 14 residues. V shed 0 bases and J shed 7 bases, with 13 bases lying between them. Per germline, CDR1 SGHAT and CDR2 FQNNGV.

The chain combines TRBV15 with TRBJ1-1; tentative D call: TRBD1 (6 bases). Trimming took off 5 bases at V and 8 bases at J, with 15 bases between the two ends. Germline CDR1 is LNHNV and CDR2 is YYDKDF (reference sequence). The CDR3 extends over 13 amino acids. The CDR3 DNA reads as TGTGCCACCAGCCGACGCCCGGACAGAGAAGCTTTCTTT. Translation: CATSRRPDREAFF.

J is TRBJ2-2 and V is TRBV30; D might be TRBD1 (6 bases). The CDR3 totals 15 residues. Germline assignment: CDR1 GTSNPN and CDR2 SVGIG (reference sequence). V dropped 3 bases and J dropped 0 bases, with 11 bases sitting between them. The CDR3 region has the DNA TGTGCCTGGAGGTGGGGACATACGAACACCGGGGAGCTGTTTTTT. Translated, it gives CAWRWGHTNTGELFF.

For this clone: Other DNA variants within this sample encode the same CDR3. The chain uses TRBV6-5 and TRBJ1-4; D gene unclear. The V and J ends lost 3 bases and 8 bases respectively, with 7 bases between them. The CDR3 totals 12 residues. Germline CDR1 reads MNHEY; CDR2 reads SVGAGI. The CDR3 nucleotides read TGTGCCAGCAGTTATGGAGGGGAAAAACTGTTTTTT. Residues: CASSYGGEKLFF.

This chain uses TRBV2 with TRBJ2-1; D unresolved. Germline lookup yields CDR1 SNHLY and CDR2 FYNNEI. The CDR3 length is 11 residues. With 5 bases removed from V and 10 bases from J, the gap between germline ends came to 9 bases. CDR3 sequence (DNA): TGTGCCAGCAGTAGGACCAGAGAGCAGTTCTTC. It translates to CASSRTREQFF.

The chain is built from TRBV28 and TRBJ1-4, with a weak D call TRBD1 (5 bases). The CDR3 loop spans 16 amino acids. V lost 6 bases and J lost 5, with 19 bases in between. Germline loops: CDR1 MDHEN, CDR2 SYDVKM. CDR3 in amino acids: CASSPLPTAGNEKLFF. The CDR3 coding sequence is TGTGCCAGCAGCCCCCTACCGACAGCGGGAAATGAAAAACTGTTTTTT.

The CDR3 DNA reads as TGTGCCAGCAGCTTAGCGAGAGTCATGAACACTGAAGCTTTCTTT. This gives the protein CASSLARVMNTEAFF. The rearrangement joins TRBV7-9 to TRBJ1-1; no reliable D call. V was pared by 0 bases and J by 0 bases, with 8 bases between. The CDR3 has 15 residues. Per germline, CDR1 SEHNR and CDR2 FQNEAQ (reference sequence).

J is TRBJ2-1 and V is TRBV28; TRBD1 might be the D (5 bases). CDR1 and CDR2 (germline): MDHEN, SYDVKM. Trimming shortened V by 4 bases and J by 3 bases, and 16 bases separated the two germline ends. The CDR3 consists of 16 residues. The chain's CDR3 is CASSSEGARYYNEQFF. The DNA of the CDR3 is TGTGCCAGCAGTTCGGAAGGGGCTAGATACTACAATGAGCAGTTCTTC.

The rearrangement links TRBV2 to TRBJ1-3, with D perhaps matching TRBD1 (5 bases). Germline loops: CDR1 SNHLY, CDR2 FYNNEI. V lost 4 bases and J lost 4, with 14 bases in between. This CDR3 comprises 15 residues. The chain's CDR3 is CASSVRGVFGNTIYF. In DNA form, the CDR3 reads TGTGCCAGCAGTGTTCGAGGGGTTTTCGGAAACACCATATATTTT.

This chain connects TRBV21-1 to TRBJ2-3. TRBV21-1 is deemed a pseudogene. The CDR3 runs 14 residues. DNA of the CDR3: TGTGCCAGCAGCAATGGGGAAGACTTAGATACGCAGTATTTT. Translation: CASSNGEDLDTQYF.

This chain uses TRBV20-1 with TRBJ2-6; D is possibly TRBD1 (6 bases). The V gene lost 3 bases and the J gene lost 0 bases, with 21 bases spanning the gap. The CDR3 extends over 19 amino acids. Germline V gene lookup returns CDR1 DFQATT and CDR2 SNEGSKA (reference sequence). The CDR3 bases are TGCAGTGCTAGTCGGTCAGGGGCCTCAGGGCTCTCTGGGGCCAACGTCCTGACTTTC. Encoded protein: CSASRSGASGLSGANVLTF.

V and J are TRBV2 and TRBJ1-1; 8 bases are a match to TRBD1. The CDR3 loop spans 17 amino acids. CDR1 and CDR2 from the germline V gene are SNHLY and FYNNEI. Losses at the gene ends were 1 base for V and 0 bases for J; bases not matched to a gene: 7. The DNA for the CDR3 is TGTGCCAGCAGTGAAGGGTCAGGGGGCCCTATGAACACTGAAGCTTTCTTT. Translating gives CASSEGSGGPMNTEAFF.

The chain links TRBV6-5 to TRBJ2-7; tentative D call: TRBD1 (6 bases). V lost 6 bases, J lost 0 bases, and 15 bases lay in between. This CDR3 is 15 amino acids long. Germline CDR1 is MNHEY and CDR2 is SVGAGI. In DNA form, the CDR3 reads TGTGCCAGCAGCCCGGACAGAATTAGCTCCTACGAGCAGTACTTC. Residues: CASSPDRISSYEQYF.